The clone carrying this T cell receptor (beta chain) was recorded a few times. What it binds is unknown. Germline loops: CDR1 SGHNT, CDR2 YYREEE (reference sequence). Trimming cost V 7 bases and J 0 bases, with 11 bases left between them. This CDR3 spans 14 amino acids. Having been cultured for around ten days, the cells underwent CD4+ T cell isolation. Using immunoSEQ multiplex PCR, the repertoire was profiled, and TCRdb retains in-frame clones only, with some absent. The top ten clones hold around 11% of a sample with tens of thousands of clones, more than 75% of them seen once. The data originate from a study of vaccination effects on CD4 cells after COVID-19. Study-wide results and limits: Substantial clonal contraction characterized both infection- and vaccine-induced clones late after vaccination. The study dataset contains few convalescent patients and includes no early post-infection timepoints.

This sequence joins TRBV5-4 and TRBJ2-1, with D tentatively TRBD1 (5 bases). This clonotype was obtained from a human donor who had a prior SARS-CoV-2 infection. The sequencing here drew on CD4+ T cells from PBMCs cultured without peptide, taken before COVID-19 vaccination. The CDR3 DNA reads as TGTGCCAGCGGTGGGGCCCCCTCCTACAATGAGCAGTTCTTC. This sequence encodes CASGGAPSYNEQFF.